This T cell receptor (beta chain) derives from a study of blood T cells in healthy people across ages. The V gene lost 4 bases and the J gene lost 2 bases, with 15 bases spanning the gap. CDR1 is SGHDT, CDR2 YYEEEE, per germline. This CDR3 is built from 15 residues. Concerning this clonotype: The antigen is not known.

Through a sample-barcoded 5' primer and a J-beta primer mix, a second PCR was run for about 6 to 11 cycles. TCRdb called the 5' RACE reads again in MiXCR, with one record for every CDR3 protein. The sample lists about 1.5 million distinct CDR3 sequences, approximately 39% occurring once. Study results and caveats: Strongly correlated with naive T cell percentage was TCR beta diversity.

The material sequenced was blood. The source of this sequence is a woman between 18 and 29 years old in good health. The V call is TRBV5-6, the J call TRBJ1-2, with a weak D call TRBD1 (5 bases). Written as DNA, the CDR3 is TGTGCCAGCAGCCGGGGGTGTACAGTGAACTATGGCTACACCTTC. As protein: CASSRGCTVNYGYTF.